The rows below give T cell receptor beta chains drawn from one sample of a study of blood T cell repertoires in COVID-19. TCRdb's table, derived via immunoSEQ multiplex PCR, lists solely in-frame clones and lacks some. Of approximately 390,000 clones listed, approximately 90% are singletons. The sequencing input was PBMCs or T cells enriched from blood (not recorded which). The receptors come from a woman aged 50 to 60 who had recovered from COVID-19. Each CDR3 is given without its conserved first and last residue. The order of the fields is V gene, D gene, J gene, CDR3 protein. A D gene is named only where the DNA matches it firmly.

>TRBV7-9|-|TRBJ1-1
ASSYFSWGDTEAF
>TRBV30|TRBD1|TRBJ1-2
AWSLTGGYGYT
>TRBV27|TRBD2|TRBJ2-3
ASSFRRGGTDTQY
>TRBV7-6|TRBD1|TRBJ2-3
ASSLGTGDADTQY
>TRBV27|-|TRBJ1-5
ASTQSGTGGTPQH
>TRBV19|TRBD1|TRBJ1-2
ASSTKWTGDYGYT
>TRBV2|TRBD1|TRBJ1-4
ASSEAPGQGEKLF
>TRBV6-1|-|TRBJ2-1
ASSDGGDLNEQF
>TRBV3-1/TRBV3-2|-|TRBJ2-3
ASRGVDTQY
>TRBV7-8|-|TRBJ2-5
ASSPPGGRETQY
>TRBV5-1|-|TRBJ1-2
ASSLASGSHYGGYT
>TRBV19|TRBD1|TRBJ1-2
ATLGQGREGFYGYT
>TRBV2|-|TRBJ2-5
ASSSPPAQETQY
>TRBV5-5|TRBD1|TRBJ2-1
ASSMGTALYNEQF
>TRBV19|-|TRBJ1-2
ASSIGRDYGYT
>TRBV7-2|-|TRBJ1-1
ASSLTHTEAF
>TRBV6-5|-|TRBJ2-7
ASGLGASYEQY
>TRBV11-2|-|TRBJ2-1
ASSLTQPGWSEQF
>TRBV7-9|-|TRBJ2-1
ARRPSTSNEQF
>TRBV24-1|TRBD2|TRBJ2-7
ATTGLLHTYEQY
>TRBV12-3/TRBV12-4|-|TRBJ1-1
ASGRQTVTEAF
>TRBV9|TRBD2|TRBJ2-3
ASSLSSGADTQY
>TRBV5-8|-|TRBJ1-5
ASSPTGVNQPQH
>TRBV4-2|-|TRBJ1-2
ASSQESQGPGGYT
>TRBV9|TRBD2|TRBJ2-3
ASSGPGLANTDTQY
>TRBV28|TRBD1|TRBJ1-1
ASSFSQGATEAF
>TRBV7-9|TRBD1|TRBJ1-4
ASSLDRTGGEKLF
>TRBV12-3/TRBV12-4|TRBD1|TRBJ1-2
ASSRQGAGGYT
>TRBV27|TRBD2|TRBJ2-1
ASSLTPGVAGGSEQF
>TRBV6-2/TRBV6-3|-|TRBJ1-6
ASSQRQPQGNSPLH
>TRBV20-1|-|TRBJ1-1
SARQGNEAF
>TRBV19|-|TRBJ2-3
ASTGNNTDTQY
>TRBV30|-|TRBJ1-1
AWSPTENTEAF
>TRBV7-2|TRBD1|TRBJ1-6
ASSLAGTANSPLH
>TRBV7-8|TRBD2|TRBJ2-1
ASGRGTSGAEQF
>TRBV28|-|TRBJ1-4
ASSRYAGETNEKLF
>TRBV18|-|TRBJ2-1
ASSPTVPFGSYNEQF
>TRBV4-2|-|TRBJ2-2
ASSQDLSWEVANTGELF
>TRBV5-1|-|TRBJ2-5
ASSLPLKETQY
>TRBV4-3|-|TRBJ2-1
ASSPSGSKGEQF
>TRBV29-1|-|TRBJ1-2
SVRTGANYGYT
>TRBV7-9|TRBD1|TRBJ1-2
ASSFLLDRGFYGYT
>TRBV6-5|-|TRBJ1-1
ASSYRRRGNTEAF
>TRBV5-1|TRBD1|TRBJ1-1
ASSPQPGQGLNTEAF
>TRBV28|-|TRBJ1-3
ASFLSSGNTIY
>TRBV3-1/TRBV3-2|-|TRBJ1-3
ASSLPGGAGNTIY
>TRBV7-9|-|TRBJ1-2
ASSEQGTDGYT
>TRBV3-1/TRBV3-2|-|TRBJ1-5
ASSPFGGPQPQH
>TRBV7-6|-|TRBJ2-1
ASSPGGGVGEQF